These 20 T cell receptor beta chains were all obtained from the same sample, sequenced in a study of blood T cell repertoires in COVID-19. This table comes from immunoSEQ multiplex PCR, and its TCRdb copy is limited to in-frame clones, with some not included. The table has over 100,000 clones, approximately 85% seen once. Sequenced: peripheral blood. The receptor source for this set is a man aged 40-49 years with active or convalescent COVID-19.

This chain uses TRBV2 with TRBJ1-1, with unresolved D. CDR3 size: 12 residues. The V and J ends lost 4 bases and 7 bases respectively, with 10 bases between them. Germline V gives CDR1 SNHLY, CDR2 FYNNEI. The CDR3 bases are TGTGCCAGCAGTGTGGAACTAGGTGAAGCTTTCTTT. It specifies CASSVELGEAFF.

The V call is TRBV3-1 (or the pseudogene TRBV3-2), the J call TRBJ1-4, with D hard to call. This CDR3 is 17 amino acids long. CDR1 is LGHDT, CDR2 YNNKEL, per germline (reference sequence). V was trimmed by 1 base and J by 2 bases, leaving 14 bases between them. This chain's CDR3 is CASSQVETGWTNEKLFF. CDR3 bases: TGTGCCAGCAGCCAAGTTGAAACGGGGTGGACTAATGAAAAACTGTTTTTT.

The genes are TRBV5-5 and TRBJ1-1, with 8 bases aligning to TRBD1. The junction had 4 bases not matched to a gene; V was cut back by 5 bases and J by 1 base. There are 14 residues in the CDR3. Germline lookup yields CDR1 SGHKS and CDR2 YYEKEE (reference sequence). The DNA for the CDR3 is TGTGCCAGCAGGCCGGGACAGGCGAACACTGAAGCTTTCTTT. Translated: CASRPGQANTEAFF.

The chain combines TRBV7-9 with TRBJ2-3; 8 bases map to TRBD2. Germline V gives CDR1 SEHNR, CDR2 FQNEAQ (reference sequence). The junction had 3 bases not matched to a gene; V was cut back by 6 bases and J by 1 base. The CDR3 consists of 14 residues. This CDR3 reads CASRPTSGTDTQYF. The CDR3 nucleotides are TGTGCCAGCAGGCCGACTAGCGGCACAGATACGCAGTATTTT.

The V gene is TRBV4-1, the J gene TRBJ1-3; D gene unclear. Germline CDR1 is MGHRA and CDR2 is YSYEKL. CDR3 length: 16 amino acids. V lost 0 bases, J lost 0 bases, and 9 bases lay in between. The CDR3 protein is CASSQDGGHSGNTIYF. The CDR3 DNA reads TGCGCCAGCAGCCAAGATGGAGGGCACTCTGGAAACACCATATATTTT.

The chain uses TRBV5-4 and TRBJ1-1; D may be TRBD1 (6 bases). The germline V and J ends were trimmed by 0 bases and 1 base, with 10 bases remaining between them. The length of the CDR3 is 15 residues. The germline V gene has CDR1 SGHNT and CDR2 YYREEE (reference sequence). The CDR3 DNA sequence: TGTGCCAGCAGCTTGGGGACACAGGGGAACACTGAAGCTTTCTTT. Encoded protein: CASSLGTQGNTEAFF.

This chain joins TRBV10-3 and TRBJ1-1; D unresolved. The CDR3 loop spans 13 amino acids. Trimming stripped 4 bases from V and 3 bases from J, with 9 bases between. Germline V gives CDR1 ENHRY, CDR2 SYGVKD. CDR3 DNA sequence: TGTGCCATCAGTGGATCCGGGTACACTGAAGCTTTCTTT. This sequence encodes CAISGSGYTEAFF.

The rearrangement uses TRBV3-1 (or the pseudogene TRBV3-2) and TRBJ1-4; D is unresolved. CDR1 is LGHDT, CDR2 YNNKEL, per germline (reference sequence). The CDR3 sequence is 14 residues long. V was cut by 4 bases and J by 2 bases, with 8 bases left in between. The CDR3 spells CASSPFATNEKLFF. The CDR3 region has the DNA TGTGCCAGCAGCCCTTTCGCGACTAATGAAAAACTGTTTTTT.

The V and J genes are TRBV7-9 and TRBJ2-3; TRBD2 matches at 7 bases. The V gene end was trimmed by 2 bases and the J gene end by 2 bases; junction bases not matched to a gene: 7. The CDR3 runs to 16 residues. Germline-derived CDR1 and CDR2 are SEHNR and FQNEAQ (reference sequence). The CDR3 region has the DNA TGTGCCAGCAGCTTATTACCTAGCGGCGACACAGATACGCAGTATTTT. Translation gives CASSLLPSGDTDTQYF.

The rearrangement joins TRBV30 to TRBJ2-7; 11 bases are a match to TRBD1. The CDR3 covers 15 residues. Germline V gene lookup returns CDR1 GTSNPN and CDR2 SVGIG (reference sequence). Trimming removed 2 bases from V and 4 bases from J; junction bases left unmatched: 7. DNA for the CDR3: TGTGCCTGGAGTCCCGGGACAGGGGGTAATTACGAGCAGTACTTC. It specifies CAWSPGTGGNYEQYF. Using reference TRBV30 and TRBJ2-7 for the parts outside the CDR3, the full variable domain is SQTIHQWPATLVQPVGSPLSLECTVEGTSNPNLYWYRQAAGRGLQLLFYSVGIGQISSEVPQNLSASRPQDRQFILSSKKLLLSDSGFYLCAWSPGTGGNYEQYFGPGTRLTVT.

This clone occurred a few times. The gene calls are TRBV27 and TRBJ2-7; D possibly corresponds to TRBD1 (5 bases). The CDR3 is made up of 12 amino acids. CDR1 is MNHEY and CDR2 is SMNVEV in the germline V gene (reference sequence). V was cut by 5 bases and J by 6 bases, with 11 bases left in between. CDR3 DNA sequence: TGTGCCAGCAGTCCCGGACATCCCGAGCAGTACTTC. This sequence encodes CASSPGHPEQYF.

The J gene is TRBJ2-3, the V gene TRBV5-4, with D tentatively TRBD2 (6 bases). The germline V gene has CDR1 SGHNT and CDR2 YYREEE (reference sequence). Between the trimmed V and J ends, which lost 4 bases and 0 bases, there was a span of 18 bases. The CDR3 is 17 amino acids. The CDR3 protein is CASSTPTRAASTDTQYF. For the CDR3, the DNA is TGTGCCAGCAGCACCCCGACTAGAGCCGCTAGCACAGATACGCAGTATTTT.

The CDR3 sequence: CASSLTPSTDTQYF. CDR3 DNA: TGTGCCAGCAGCTTGACTCCTAGCACAGATACGCAGTATTTT. The genes are TRBV5-4 and TRBJ2-3; D uncertain. CDR1 and CDR2 from the germline V gene are SGHNT and YYREEE (reference sequence). Trimming pared 1 base from V and 0 bases from J, leaving 6 bases between. CDR3 size: 14 residues.

The chain recombines TRBV1 with TRBJ1-5; the table gives TRBD1 as D, unverified against the DNA. TRBV1 is shown as a pseudogene. This CDR3 is built from 21 residues. CDR3 bases: TGCACCAGCAGCCAAGATCAGAGGACCGCCAAGGGGGCCGGGGGTGATCAGCCCCAGCATTTT. Protein sequence: CTSSQDQRTAKGAGGDQPQHF.

The chain couples TRBV6-5 to TRBJ1-3; D unclear. The V end lost 4 bases, the J end lost 0 bases, and 7 bases lay between the germline ends. The CDR3 is made up of 14 amino acids. Germline V gene sequence: CDR1 MNHEY, CDR2 SVGAGI. The CDR3 reads CASSSGVSGNTIYF. The CDR3 bases are TGTGCCAGCAGTTCCGGAGTCTCTGGAAACACCATATATTTT.

Concerning this clone itself: Other DNA sequences within the sample encode an identical CDR3. J is TRBJ2-7 and V is TRBV9; weak D call: TRBD1 (6 bases). The CDR3 sequence is 14 residues long. V was trimmed by 2 bases and J by 2 bases, leaving 11 bases between them. Germline V CDR1 and CDR2: SGDLS, YYNGEE. The CDR3 DNA sequence: TGTGCCAGCAGCGTTACAGGGACCACCTACGAGCAGTACTTC. Its translation is CASSVTGTTYEQYF.

The V call is TRBV5-8, the J call TRBJ1-2; 9 nucleotides agree with TRBD1. Germline V gene lookup returns CDR1 SGHTS and CDR2 YDEGEE. The CDR3 is 17 amino acids. Trimming removed 5 bases from V and 1 base from J; junction bases left unmatched: 12. The CDR3 bases are TGTGCCAGCAGATCCCGGGACAGGGCTACCCTTAACTATGGCTACACCTTC. Amino acid sequence: CASRSRDRATLNYGYTF.

This clone was observed a few times. This chain uses TRBV7-8 with TRBJ1-3, with a possible D match to TRBD1 (5 bases). V lost 1 base and J 0 bases, leaving 10 bases between the germline ends. Germline CDR1 SGHVS, CDR2 FQNEAQ. The CDR3 runs to 16 residues. The CDR3 loop is CASSLGGWSSGNTIYF. The CDR3 nucleotides read TGTGCCAGCAGCTTAGGGGGCTGGAGCTCTGGAAACACCATATATTTT.

The CDR3 loop reads CASSFPTGRQFF. In DNA, the CDR3 is TGTGCCAGCAGTTTCCCGACGGGAAGGCAGTTCTTC. The chain links TRBV27 to TRBJ2-1, with a tentative D call TRBD2 (5 bases). CDR1 and CDR2 (germline): MNHEY, SMNVEV (reference sequence). The CDR3 has 12 amino acids. Trimming took off 3 bases at V and 12 bases at J, with 12 bases between the two ends.

V and J are TRBV19 and TRBJ2-3; a possible D gene is TRBD2 (5 bases). The CDR3 has 12 residues. V lost 6 bases and J 8 bases, leaving 12 bases between the germline ends. Germline CDR1 LNHDA, CDR2 SQIVND (reference sequence). In DNA, the CDR3 is TGTGCCAGTAGCTTCGGTGAGGGTACGCAGTATTTT. Translated: CASSFGEGTQYF.